The clone carrying this T cell receptor beta chain has just a few counts. Its antigen is not identified. CDR1 MNHEY and CDR2 SVGAGI come from the germline V gene. The CDR3 length is 14 residues. Trimming left V 2 bases short and J 4 bases short, with 11 bases between. The entry originates in a study of blood T cells in healthy people across ages. Study-wide results and caveats: The study found more naive CD4+ cells and higher diversity in long-lived than aged donors. For the donors, CMV status was unknown and possibly confounded expanded clonotype changes.

The use of a sample-barcoded 5' primer and a J-beta primer mix characterized a second PCR of 7 to 11 cycles. TCRdb passed the 5' RACE reads through MiXCR, listing each CDR3 protein once. The sample contains approximately 1.5 million distinct CDR3 sequences, about 45% of which appear only once. Each sample had at least 6 million PBMCs isolated. Sequencing was done on a sample of blood. This TCR was sampled from a woman aged 18-35 years in good health. The chain uses TRBV6-5 and TRBJ1-1; a possible D gene is TRBD1 (5 bases). The DNA for the CDR3 is TGTGCCAGCAGTTACCCAGGAAGGGGCACTGAAGCTTTCTTT. It is translated as CASSYPGRGTEAFF.